This T cell receptor (beta chain) was sequenced during a study of CD8 T cells in ankylosing spondylitis. In TCRdb, the 5' RACE reads were re-called with MiXCR into one record per CDR3 protein. Among 150,000 to 200,000 distinct CDR3 sequences listed, 15% to 20% were seen once. Whole-study findings and limits: Clones linked to disease, bearing a CD8+ phenotype, were relatively rare in peripheral blood.

CDR3 size: 15 residues. Germline loops: CDR1 LNHDA, CDR2 SQIVND (reference sequence). Trimming removed 3 bases at V and 2 bases at J, with 10 bases between. This clonotype was counted ten times or more. The antigen remains undetermined. This clonotype was sampled from a male donor aged 5 to 29 with ankylosing spondylitis or in good health (not recorded which). The chain has TRBV19 and TRBJ2-2; D is uncertain. The sample was blood, either unsorted or a sorted T cell fraction (not recorded which). As DNA, the CDR3 is TGTGCCAGTAGTATCGGGCAGCTAAACACCGGGGAGCTGTTTTTT. It yields the protein CASSIGQLNTGELFF.